Listed below are T cell receptor beta chains from one sample, sequenced in a study of T-cell reconstitution after alpha-beta-depleted transplantation in children. One entry per CDR3 protein, called by TCRdb with MiXCR from the PCR reads. The sample yields about 420,000 distinct CDR3 sequences, 11% seen once. The sample was PBMCs from the stem cell graft donor, taken from the stem cell graft. The receptor set was obtained from a human donor who donated a stem cell graft to a child with acute myeloid leukemia. Both conserved end residues are part of each CDR3. D genes are given only for firm matches. Rows may omit the clone size; those that give it use once, few, many or a size class.

d_call: -
clone_size: many
j_call: TRBJ2-1
v_call: TRBV4-3
cdr3_aa: CASSQDIRRDSEQFF
cdr3_nt: TGCGCCAGCAGCCAAGATATCCGTCGGGATTCGGAGCAGTTCTTC

d_call: -
clone_size: many
j_call: TRBJ1-1
v_call: TRBV7-2
cdr3_aa: CASSRTGRTEAFF
cdr3_nt: TGTGCCAGCAGCCGCACGGGAAGAACTGAAGCTTTCTTT

d_call: -
clone_size: many
j_call: TRBJ2-2
v_call: TRBV10-3
cdr3_aa: CAIRSPSDTGELFF
cdr3_nt: TGTGCCATCAGATCCCCCTCCGACACCGGGGAGCTGTTTTTT

d_call: -
clone_size: -
j_call: TRBJ2-1
v_call: TRBV7-2
cdr3_aa: CASSLPGVNEQFF
cdr3_nt: TGTGCCAGCAGCCTTCCCGGAGTCAATGAGCAGTTCTTC

d_call: TRBD2
clone_size: many
j_call: TRBJ2-3
v_call: TRBV5-5
cdr3_aa: CASSLDDSGGTDTQYF
cdr3_nt: TGTGCCAGCAGCTTGGATGACAGCGGGGGCACAGATACGCAGTATTTT

d_call: -
clone_size: -
j_call: TRBJ2-3
v_call: TRBV20-1
cdr3_aa: CSAHLPRAAGRVSTDTQYF
cdr3_nt: TGCAGTGCTCATCTACCTCGCGCGGCCGGGAGAGTGAGCACAGATACGCAGTATTTT

d_call: TRBD2
clone_size: -
j_call: TRBJ2-4
v_call: TRBV20-1
cdr3_aa: CSAPGLAGLVGIQYF
cdr3_nt: TGCAGTGCTCCGGGACTAGCGGGACTGGTCGGCATTCAGTACTTC

d_call: TRBD2
clone_size: -
j_call: TRBJ2-7
v_call: TRBV7-2
cdr3_aa: CASSLEGLAGGFEQYF
cdr3_nt: TGTGCCAGCAGCTTAGAAGGGCTAGCGGGAGGCTTCGAGCAGTACTTC

d_call: -
clone_size: few
j_call: TRBJ2-7
v_call: TRBV10-3
cdr3_aa: CAISEPDEQYF
cdr3_nt: TGTGCCATCAGTGAACCAGACGAGCAGTACTTC

d_call: TRBD1
clone_size: -
j_call: TRBJ2-3
v_call: TRBV20-1
cdr3_aa: CSAFGQGRTDTQYF
cdr3_nt: TGCAGTGCTTTCGGACAGGGGAGAACAGATACGCAGTATTTT

d_call: -
clone_size: -
j_call: TRBJ2-2
v_call: TRBV5-4
cdr3_aa: CASSLAVRGAGELFF
cdr3_nt: TGTGCCAGCAGCTTGGCGGTCCGGGGTGCCGGGGAGCTGTTTTTT

d_call: TRBD1
clone_size: once
j_call: TRBJ1-2
v_call: TRBV18
cdr3_aa: CASSPGRDSYYGYTF
cdr3_nt: TGTGCCAGCTCACCAGGCCGGGACAGCTACTATGGCTACACCTTC

d_call: TRBD1
clone_size: many
j_call: TRBJ1-1
v_call: TRBV5-1
cdr3_aa: CASSRTGGTEAFF
cdr3_nt: TGCGCCAGCAGCAGAACAGGGGGAACTGAAGCTTTCTTT

d_call: TRBD2
clone_size: -
j_call: TRBJ2-1
v_call: TRBV7-9
cdr3_aa: CASRYTSGNSYNEQFF
cdr3_nt: TGTGCCAGCAGGTATACTAGCGGGAATTCCTACAATGAGCAGTTCTTC

d_call: TRBD1
clone_size: many
j_call: TRBJ1-5
v_call: TRBV30
cdr3_aa: CAWNRQGDQPQHF
cdr3_nt: TGTGCCTGGAACAGACAGGGCGATCAGCCCCAGCATTTT

d_call: TRBD2
clone_size: -
j_call: TRBJ2-3
v_call: TRBV11-2
cdr3_aa: CASSFQSRTSGGLTDTQYF
cdr3_nt: TGTGCCAGCAGCTTCCAATCCCGGACTAGCGGGGGGCTTACAGATACGCAGTATTTT

d_call: TRBD2
clone_size: few
j_call: TRBJ2-1
v_call: TRBV25-1
cdr3_aa: CASSVAGRADYNEQFF
cdr3_nt: TGTGCCAGCAGTGTTGCGGGGAGGGCCGACTACAATGAGCAGTTCTTC

d_call: -
clone_size: few
j_call: TRBJ2-2
v_call: TRBV7-2
cdr3_aa: CASSHKGKNTGELFF
cdr3_nt: TGTGCCAGCAGCCACAAGGGGAAGAACACCGGGGAGCTGTTTTTT

d_call: TRBD2
clone_size: -
j_call: TRBJ2-5
v_call: TRBV4-1
cdr3_aa: CASSQEAGAQETQYF
cdr3_nt: TGCGCCAGCAGCCAAGAAGCGGGAGCTCAAGAGACCCAGTACTTC

d_call: TRBD2
clone_size: -
j_call: TRBJ2-5
v_call: TRBV7-6
cdr3_aa: CASSLGASGQETQYF
cdr3_nt: TGTGCCAGCAGCTTAGGGGCTAGCGGGCAAGAGACCCAGTACTTC

d_call: -
clone_size: few
j_call: TRBJ2-5
v_call: TRBV6-2/TRBV6-3
cdr3_aa: CASSWAGAETQYF
cdr3_nt: TGTGCCAGCAGTTGGGCAGGAGCAGAGACCCAGTACTTC

d_call: -
clone_size: -
j_call: TRBJ1-1
v_call: TRBV5-1
cdr3_aa: CASSFRGSNTEAFF
cdr3_nt: TGCGCCAGCAGCTTCAGGGGTTCGAACACTGAAGCTTTCTTT

d_call: -
clone_size: -
j_call: TRBJ1-6
v_call: TRBV6-1
cdr3_aa: CASSGTPSSYNSPLHF
cdr3_nt: TGTGCCAGCAGCGGGACCCCCAGCTCCTATAATTCACCCCTCCACTTT

d_call: TRBD1
clone_size: -
j_call: TRBJ1-5
v_call: TRBV20-1
cdr3_aa: CSAPTGDKMEPQHF
cdr3_nt: TGCAGTGCTCCGACAGGGGATAAGATGGAGCCCCAGCATTTT

d_call: -
clone_size: once
j_call: TRBJ2-5
v_call: TRBV5-1
cdr3_aa: CASSTDSGETQYF
cdr3_nt: TGCGCCAGCAGCACCGACAGTGGGGAGACCCAGTACTTC

d_call: -
clone_size: -
j_call: TRBJ1-1
v_call: TRBV12-3/TRBV12-4
cdr3_aa: CASSSVKLGVNTEAFF
cdr3_nt: TGTGCCAGCAGTTCCGTGAAACTTGGGGTGAACACTGAAGCTTTCTTT

d_call: TRBD1
clone_size: -
j_call: TRBJ1-2
v_call: TRBV29-1
cdr3_aa: CSVAGTGELTNYGYTF
cdr3_nt: TGCAGCGTTGCCGGGACAGGGGAACTTACTAACTATGGCTACACCTTC

d_call: -
clone_size: -
j_call: TRBJ2-1
v_call: TRBV5-1
cdr3_aa: CASSTSQGLSYNEQFF
cdr3_nt: TGCGCCAGCAGCACGTCTCAGGGACTCTCCTACAATGAGCAGTTCTTC

d_call: TRBD1
clone_size: -
j_call: TRBJ1-2
v_call: TRBV20-1
cdr3_aa: CSPSTDRDGYTF
cdr3_nt: TGCAGTCCCTCTACGGACAGGGATGGCTACACCTTC

d_call: -
clone_size: -
j_call: TRBJ1-1
v_call: TRBV7-9
cdr3_aa: CASSLRALNTEAFF
cdr3_nt: TGTGCCAGCAGCCTCCGGGCCTTGAACACTGAAGCTTTCTTT

d_call: -
clone_size: many
j_call: TRBJ1-1
v_call: TRBV18
cdr3_aa: CASSQGRNTEAFF
cdr3_nt: TGTGCCAGCTCACAAGGTCGGAACACTGAAGCTTTCTTT

d_call: -
clone_size: -
j_call: TRBJ1-5
v_call: TRBV29-1
cdr3_aa: CSVDLGGNQPQHF
cdr3_nt: TGCAGCGTTGACCTGGGGGGCAATCAGCCCCAGCATTTT

d_call: -
clone_size: many
j_call: TRBJ1-6
v_call: TRBV7-3
cdr3_aa: CASSLDAGANSPLHF
cdr3_nt: TGTGCCAGCAGCTTAGACGCGGGGGCAAATTCACCCCTCCACTTT

d_call: TRBD1
clone_size: few
j_call: TRBJ2-5
v_call: TRBV5-1
cdr3_aa: CASSPGAGTGAQETQYF
cdr3_nt: TGCGCCAGCAGCCCGGGGGCGGGGACAGGGGCCCAAGAGACCCAGTACTTC

d_call: TRBD2
clone_size: -
j_call: TRBJ2-1
v_call: TRBV20-1
cdr3_aa: CCARDTSGPSYNEQFF
cdr3_nt: TGCTGTGCTAGAGACACTAGCGGGCCTTCCTACAATGAGCAGTTCTTC

d_call: -
clone_size: -
j_call: TRBJ2-1
v_call: TRBV30
cdr3_aa: CAWGSDVYNEQFF
cdr3_nt: TGTGCCTGGGGTTCGGACGTGTACAATGAGCAGTTCTTC

d_call: -
clone_size: many
j_call: TRBJ1-1
v_call: TRBV7-2
cdr3_aa: CASSLEFTAEAFF
cdr3_nt: TGTGCCAGCAGCTTAGAATTCACCGCTGAAGCTTTCTTT

d_call: -
clone_size: -
j_call: TRBJ2-1
v_call: TRBV20-1
cdr3_aa: CSARSLGVGRYNEQFF
cdr3_nt: TGCAGTGCTAGATCCCTGGGGGTTGGCAGGTACAATGAGCAGTTCTTC

d_call: -
clone_size: -
j_call: TRBJ1-5
v_call: TRBV4-2
cdr3_aa: CASSQEVQHNQPQHF
cdr3_nt: TGTGCCAGCAGCCAAGAGGTACAGCACAATCAGCCCCAGCATTTT

d_call: TRBD1
clone_size: few
j_call: TRBJ2-2
v_call: TRBV20-1
cdr3_aa: CSAGTGATGELFF
cdr3_nt: TGCAGTGCCGGGACAGGGGCCACCGGGGAGCTGTTTTTT

d_call: -
clone_size: -
j_call: TRBJ2-1
v_call: TRBV12-3/TRBV12-4
cdr3_aa: CASGSDRSYNEQFF
cdr3_nt: TGTGCCAGTGGATCAGACAGGTCCTACAATGAGCAGTTCTTC

d_call: -
clone_size: few
j_call: TRBJ1-2
v_call: TRBV12-3/TRBV12-4
cdr3_aa: CASRQGLGYTF
cdr3_nt: TGTGCCAGCAGACAGGGTCTTGGCTACACCTTC

d_call: -
clone_size: -
j_call: TRBJ2-1
v_call: TRBV29-1
cdr3_aa: CSVRQLVAVEQFF
cdr3_nt: TGCAGCGTCCGACAACTAGTTGCTGTTGAGCAGTTCTTC

d_call: TRBD1
clone_size: many
j_call: TRBJ1-5
v_call: TRBV7-8
cdr3_aa: CASSLSPGGLGNQPQHF
cdr3_nt: TGTGCCAGCAGCTTGAGTCCAGGGGGTTTGGGCAATCAGCCCCAGCATTTT

d_call: -
clone_size: -
j_call: TRBJ1-4
v_call: TRBV30
cdr3_aa: CAWSVGTTTNEKLFF
cdr3_nt: TGTGCCTGGAGTGTAGGGACAACTACTAATGAAAAACTGTTTTTT

d_call: -
clone_size: -
j_call: TRBJ1-6
v_call: TRBV5-1
cdr3_aa: CASSLGTGANSPLHF
cdr3_nt: TGCGCCAGCAGCCTGGGTACGGGGGCGAATTCACCCCTCCACTTT

d_call: -
clone_size: few
j_call: TRBJ1-2
v_call: TRBV3-1
cdr3_aa: CASSQEGDRFYYGYTF
cdr3_nt: TGTGCCAGCAGCCAAGAGGGGGACCGATTCTACTATGGCTACACCTTC

d_call: TRBD2
clone_size: -
j_call: TRBJ2-1
v_call: TRBV20-1
cdr3_aa: CSASLAGALGEQFF
cdr3_nt: TGCAGTGCTAGTTTGGCGGGAGCTCTTGGTGAGCAGTTCTTC

d_call: -
clone_size: many
j_call: TRBJ1-2
v_call: TRBV20-1
cdr3_aa: CSARPPEAYGYTF
cdr3_nt: TGCAGTGCTAGGCCCCCCGAAGCGTATGGCTACACCTTC

d_call: -
clone_size: -
j_call: TRBJ1-4
v_call: TRBV7-2
cdr3_aa: CASSLGGGGKLFF
cdr3_nt: TGTGCCAGCAGCTTAGGGGGGGGTGGAAAACTGTTTTTT

d_call: -
clone_size: few
j_call: TRBJ2-7
v_call: TRBV20-1
cdr3_aa: CSAYEGGLAYEQYF
cdr3_nt: TGCAGTGCTTACGAGGGGGGCTTAGCCTACGAGCAGTACTTC

d_call: -
clone_size: many
j_call: TRBJ2-1
v_call: TRBV5-8
cdr3_aa: CASSKTANNEQFF
cdr3_nt: TGTGCCAGCAGCAAGACAGCAAACAATGAGCAGTTCTTC

d_call: TRBD2
clone_size: few
j_call: TRBJ2-5
v_call: TRBV20-1
cdr3_aa: CSARDPGLAIQETQYF
cdr3_nt: TGCAGTGCTAGAGACCCCGGACTAGCAATACAAGAGACCCAGTACTTC

d_call: -
clone_size: few
j_call: TRBJ1-2
v_call: TRBV19
cdr3_aa: CASNWGNYGYTF
cdr3_nt: TGTGCCAGTAATTGGGGGAACTATGGCTACACCTTC

d_call: -
clone_size: few
j_call: TRBJ2-7
v_call: TRBV6-5
cdr3_aa: CASSYSGRYEQYF
cdr3_nt: TGTGCCAGCAGTTATTCAGGACGATACGAGCAGTACTTC

d_call: TRBD1
clone_size: few
j_call: TRBJ1-6
v_call: TRBV7-2
cdr3_aa: CASTTLTGVINSPLHF
cdr3_nt: TGTGCCAGCACAACCCTGACAGGGGTAATAAATTCACCCCTCCACTTT

d_call: TRBD2
clone_size: -
j_call: TRBJ2-1
v_call: TRBV3-1
cdr3_aa: CASSSGGRGRWNEQFF
cdr3_nt: TGTGCCAGCAGCTCCGGTGGTCGCGGGAGGTGGAATGAGCAGTTCTTC

d_call: -
clone_size: few
j_call: TRBJ2-3
v_call: TRBV7-9
cdr3_aa: CASSPVPGSMSDTQYF
cdr3_nt: TGTGCCAGCAGCCCAGTGCCGGGCTCGATGAGTGATACGCAGTATTTT

d_call: TRBD1
clone_size: few
j_call: TRBJ2-5
v_call: TRBV4-1
cdr3_aa: CASSQDGTGGQETQYF
cdr3_nt: TGCGCCAGCAGCCAAGATGGGACAGGGGGGCAAGAGACCCAGTACTTC